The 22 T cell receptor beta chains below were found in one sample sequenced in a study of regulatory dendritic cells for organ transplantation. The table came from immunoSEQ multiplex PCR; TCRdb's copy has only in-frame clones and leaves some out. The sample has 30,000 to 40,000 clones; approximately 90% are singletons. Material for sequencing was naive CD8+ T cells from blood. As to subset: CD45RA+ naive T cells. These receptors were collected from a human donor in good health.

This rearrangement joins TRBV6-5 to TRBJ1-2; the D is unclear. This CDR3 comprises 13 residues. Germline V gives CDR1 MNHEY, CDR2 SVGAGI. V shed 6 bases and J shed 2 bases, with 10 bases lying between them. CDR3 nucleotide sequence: TGTGCCAGCAGCGGGTCTGGGAACTATGGCTACACCTTC. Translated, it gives CASSGSGNYGYTF.

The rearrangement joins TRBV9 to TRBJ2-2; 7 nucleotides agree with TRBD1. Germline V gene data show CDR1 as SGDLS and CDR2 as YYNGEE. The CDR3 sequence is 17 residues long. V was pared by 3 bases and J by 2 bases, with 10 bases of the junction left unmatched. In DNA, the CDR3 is TGTGCCAGCAGCGATCCTGGGGCAGGGGGTAACACCGGGGAGCTGTTTTTT. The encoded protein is CASSDPGAGGNTGELFF.

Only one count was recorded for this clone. The CDR3 is CASSVVEGAPGETQYF. In nucleotides, the CDR3 is TGTGCCAGCAGCGTAGTGGAGGGGGCGCCCGGAGAGACCCAGTACTTC. This chain uses TRBV9 with TRBJ2-5; TRBD1 is a possible D gene (7 bases). The CDR3 contains 16 residues. From germline, CDR1 is SGDLS and CDR2 YYNGEE. V lost 0 bases and J lost 4, with 16 bases in between.

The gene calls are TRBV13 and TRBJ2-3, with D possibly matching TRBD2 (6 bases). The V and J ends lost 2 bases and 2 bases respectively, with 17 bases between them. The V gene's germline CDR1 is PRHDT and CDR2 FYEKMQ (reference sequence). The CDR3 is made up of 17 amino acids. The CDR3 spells CASSLSVAGPSTDTQYF. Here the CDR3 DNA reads TGTGCCAGCAGCTTAAGCGTGGCGGGACCCTCCACAGATACGCAGTATTTT. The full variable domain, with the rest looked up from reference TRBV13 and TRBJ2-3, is AAGVIQSPRHLIKEKRETATLKCYPIPRHDTVYWYQQGPGQDPQFLISFYEKMQSDKGSIPDRFSAQQFSDYHSELNMSSLELGDSALYFCASSLSVAGPSTDTQYFGPGTRLTVL.

The CDR3 DNA follows: TGTGCCAGCAGTGAAACTAGCGGGGATGGGGATACGCAGTATTTT. It translates to CASSETSGDGDTQYF. J is TRBJ2-3 and V is TRBV2; 10 bases are shared with TRBD2. The CDR3 runs 15 residues. CDR1 and CDR2 (germline): SNHLY, FYNNEI. The J segment lost 6 bases and the V segment lost 2 bases, leaving 5 bases of the junction unmatched.

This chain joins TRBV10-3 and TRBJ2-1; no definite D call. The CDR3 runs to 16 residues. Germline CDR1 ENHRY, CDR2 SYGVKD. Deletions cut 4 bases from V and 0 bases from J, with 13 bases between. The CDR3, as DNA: TGTGCCATCAGTGGAACGGCCTCCAGCTCCTACAATGAGCAGTTCTTC. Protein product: CAISGTASSSYNEQFF.

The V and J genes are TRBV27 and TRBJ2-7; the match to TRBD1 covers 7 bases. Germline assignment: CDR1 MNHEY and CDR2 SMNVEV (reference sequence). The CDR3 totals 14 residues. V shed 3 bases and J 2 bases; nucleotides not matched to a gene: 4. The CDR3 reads CASSFAGQAYEQYF. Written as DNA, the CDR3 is TGTGCCAGCAGTTTTGCCGGACAGGCCTACGAGCAGTACTTC.

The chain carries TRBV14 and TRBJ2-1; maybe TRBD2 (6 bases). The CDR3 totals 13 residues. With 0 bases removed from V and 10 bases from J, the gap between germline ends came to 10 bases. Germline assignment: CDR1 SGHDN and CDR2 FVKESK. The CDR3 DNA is TGTGCCAGCAGCCAAGATCCGGGACTCGAGCAGTTCTTC. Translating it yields CASSQDPGLEQFF.

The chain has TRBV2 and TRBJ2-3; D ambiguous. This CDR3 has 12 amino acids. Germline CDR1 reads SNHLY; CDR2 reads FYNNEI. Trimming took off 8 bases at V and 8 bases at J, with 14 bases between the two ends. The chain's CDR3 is CASPPASTTQYF. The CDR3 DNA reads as TGTGCCAGCCCCCCAGCGTCCACTACGCAGTATTTT. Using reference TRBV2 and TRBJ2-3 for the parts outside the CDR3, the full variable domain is EPEVTQTPSHQVTQMGQEVILRCVPISNHLYFYWYRQILGQKVEFLVSFYNNEISEKSEIFDDQFSVERPDGSNFTLKIRSTKLEDSAMYFCASPPASTTQYFGPGTRLTVL.

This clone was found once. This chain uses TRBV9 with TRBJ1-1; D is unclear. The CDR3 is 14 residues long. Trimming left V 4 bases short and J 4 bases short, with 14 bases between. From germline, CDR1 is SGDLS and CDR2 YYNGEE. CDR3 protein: CASSTRAEGTEAFF. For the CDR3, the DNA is TGTGCCAGCAGCACCCGGGCCGAGGGCACTGAAGCTTTCTTT.

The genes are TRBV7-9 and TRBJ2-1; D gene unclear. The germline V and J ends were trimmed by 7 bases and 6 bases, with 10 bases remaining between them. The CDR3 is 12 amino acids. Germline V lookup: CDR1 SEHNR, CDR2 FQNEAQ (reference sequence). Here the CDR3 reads CASNPTGNEQFF. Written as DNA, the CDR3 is TGTGCCAGCAACCCCACGGGCAATGAGCAGTTCTTC.

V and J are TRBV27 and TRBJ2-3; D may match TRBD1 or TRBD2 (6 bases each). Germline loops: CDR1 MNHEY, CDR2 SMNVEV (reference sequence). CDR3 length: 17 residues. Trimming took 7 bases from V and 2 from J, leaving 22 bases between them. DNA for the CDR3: TGTGCCAGCATGGGCGCGGGGCCTACAGGGCCCACAGATACGCAGTATTTT. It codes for CASMGAGPTGPTDTQYF.

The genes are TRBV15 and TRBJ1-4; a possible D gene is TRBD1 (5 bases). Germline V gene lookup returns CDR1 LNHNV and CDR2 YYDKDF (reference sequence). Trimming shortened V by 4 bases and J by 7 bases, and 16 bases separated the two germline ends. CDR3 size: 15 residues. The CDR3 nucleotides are TGTGCCACCAGCAAAGGGGCCGAATACCCTGAAAAACTGTTTTTT. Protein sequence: CATSKGAEYPEKLFF.

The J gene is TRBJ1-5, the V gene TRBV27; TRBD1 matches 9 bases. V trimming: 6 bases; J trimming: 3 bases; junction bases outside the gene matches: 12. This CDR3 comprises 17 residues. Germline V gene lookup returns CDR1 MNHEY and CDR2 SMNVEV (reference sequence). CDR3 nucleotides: TGTGCCAGCAGGAGGGGAACAGGGGGCGCGGTCAATCAGCCCCAGCATTTT. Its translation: CASRRGTGGAVNQPQHF.

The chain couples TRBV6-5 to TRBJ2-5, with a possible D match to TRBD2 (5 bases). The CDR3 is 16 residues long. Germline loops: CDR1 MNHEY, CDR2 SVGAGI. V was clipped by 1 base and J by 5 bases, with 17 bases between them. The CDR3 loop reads CASSYFSTATGETQYF. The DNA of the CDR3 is TGTGCCAGCAGTTACTTTTCCACAGCCACGGGGGAGACCCAGTACTTC.

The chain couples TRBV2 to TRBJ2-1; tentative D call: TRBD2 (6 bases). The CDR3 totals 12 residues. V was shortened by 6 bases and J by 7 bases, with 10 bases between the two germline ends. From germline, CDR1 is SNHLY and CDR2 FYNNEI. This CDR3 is CASRGGVNEQFF. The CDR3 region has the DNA TGTGCCAGCAGGGGGGGTGTTAATGAGCAGTTCTTC.

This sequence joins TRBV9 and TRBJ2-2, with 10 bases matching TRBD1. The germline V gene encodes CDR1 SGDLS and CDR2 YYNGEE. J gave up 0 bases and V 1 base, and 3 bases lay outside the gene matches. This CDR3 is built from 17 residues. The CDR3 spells CASSVSGTGANTGELFF. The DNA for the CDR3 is TGTGCCAGCAGCGTATCAGGGACAGGGGCGAACACCGGGGAGCTGTTTTTT.

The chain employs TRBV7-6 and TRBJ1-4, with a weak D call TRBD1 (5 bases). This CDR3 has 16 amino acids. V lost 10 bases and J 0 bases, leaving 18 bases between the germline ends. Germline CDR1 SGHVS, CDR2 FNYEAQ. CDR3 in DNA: TGTGCCACGAGGAGGGGTGGGGTTGCAACTAATGAAAAACTGTTTTTT. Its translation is CATRRGGVATNEKLFF.

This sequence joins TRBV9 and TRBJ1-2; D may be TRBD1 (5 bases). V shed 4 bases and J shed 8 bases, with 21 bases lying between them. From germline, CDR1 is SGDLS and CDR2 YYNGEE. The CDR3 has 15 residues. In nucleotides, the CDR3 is TGTGCCAGCAGCTCCAGGGACGTCGCTATGGGGGGCTACACCTTC. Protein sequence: CASSSRDVAMGGYTF.

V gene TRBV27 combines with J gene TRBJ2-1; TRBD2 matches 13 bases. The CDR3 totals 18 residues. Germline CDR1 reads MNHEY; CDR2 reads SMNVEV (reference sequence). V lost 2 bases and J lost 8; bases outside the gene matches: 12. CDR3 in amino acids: CASSLKGQTSGRFYEQFF. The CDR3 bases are TGTGCCAGCAGTTTAAAGGGTCAGACTAGCGGGAGGTTTTATGAGCAGTTCTTC.

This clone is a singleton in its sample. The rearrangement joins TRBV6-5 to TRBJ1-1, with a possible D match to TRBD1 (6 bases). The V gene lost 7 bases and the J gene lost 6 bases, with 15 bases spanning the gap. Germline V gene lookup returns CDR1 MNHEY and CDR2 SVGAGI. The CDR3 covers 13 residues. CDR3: CASKGSGVPEAFF. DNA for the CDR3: TGTGCCAGCAAAGGCTCAGGGGTCCCTGAAGCTTTCTTT.

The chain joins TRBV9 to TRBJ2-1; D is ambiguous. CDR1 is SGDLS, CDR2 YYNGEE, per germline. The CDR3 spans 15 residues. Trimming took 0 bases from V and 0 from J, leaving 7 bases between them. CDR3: CASSVVGYSYNEQFF. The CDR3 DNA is TGTGCCAGCAGCGTAGTTGGGTACTCCTACAATGAGCAGTTCTTC.